This TCR beta chain was sequenced during a study of early T cells in non-severe SARS-CoV-2 infection. The CDR3 spans 13 residues. Trimming took 6 bases from V and 7 from J; bases not matched to a gene: 6. Germline CDR1 reads LGHNT; CDR2 reads FRNRAP. Note on this clonotype: Its antigen is not identified.

General study findings and limits: Anti-spike CD8 responses were favored in VDJdb matching, and private and CD4 specificities were missed.

Via MiXCR, TCRdb re-called the 5' RACE reads, giving one row per CDR3 protein. The profile shows about 99,000 distinct CDR3 sequences, around a sixth of them singletons. The V and J genes are TRBV12-5 and TRBJ2-5, with TRBD2 identical over 9 bases. The TCR comes from an adult who was a healthcare worker with PCR-confirmed SARS-CoV-2 infection or an uninfected control (not recorded which). Sequencing used whole blood. CDR3 nucleotides: TGTGCTAGTGGCCTGGAACTAGCGGGGACCCAGTACTTC. Protein sequence: CASGLELAGTQYF.